This entry describes one T cell receptor (beta chain). The sample belongs to a study of CD8 T cells in Susac syndrome. Random hexamers were used to reverse transcribe the RNA input (about 0.45 to 1 ug). TCRdb fed the immunoSEQ multiplex PCR reads into MiXCR, producing one record per CDR3 protein. In the table there are tens of thousands of distinct CDR3 sequences, 95% to 96% of which are singletons. The source material was CD8+ T cells from PBMCs. This receptor was identified in a human donor with Susac syndrome.

CDR3 nucleotides: TGTGCCAGCAGCTTATTGCGGGGGGCTATCTACAATGAGCAGTTCTTC. Its protein is CASSLLRGAIYNEQFF. The rearrangement joins TRBV13 to TRBJ2-1; TRBD2 matches 8 bases. Germline lookup yields CDR1 PRHDT and CDR2 FYEKMQ (reference sequence). This CDR3 is built from 16 residues. Losses at the gene ends were 2 bases for V and 3 bases for J; bases not matched to a gene: 6.